This T cell receptor beta chain stems from a study of blood T cell repertoires in COVID-19. Across the whole study: T cells, B-cell-depleted T cells, or PBMCs supplied cDNA or gDNA.

Sequencing was performed with immunoSEQ multiplex PCR; in TCRdb, only in-frame clones are kept and a portion is missing. The sample consists of 250,000 to 300,000 clones, approximately 91% of them appearing once. This clone was seen a few times. CDR1 and CDR2 (germline): SGHRS, YFSETQ. This CDR3 contains 14 residues. With V trimmed by 4 bases and J by 5 bases, 9 bases remained unmatched. The specimen was peripheral blood. The chain employs TRBV5-1 and TRBJ2-7; 7 nucleotides agree with TRBD1. This sequence was found in a man aged 50 or older with acute or convalescent COVID-19. The CDR3 region is CASSVQGPPDEQYF. CDR3 bases: TGCGCCAGCAGCGTACAGGGGCCCCCGGACGAGCAGTACTTC.